Listed below are T cell receptor beta chains from one sample, sequenced in a study of monozygotic twins with inflammatory bowel disease. TCRdb re-analyzed the 5' RACE reads; it lists each CDR3 protein once, without DNA. The sample includes roughly 200,000 distinct CDR3 sequences. The sample comprised blood. These TCRs come from a human donor with ulcerative colitis or Crohn's disease, or a healthy co-twin of an affected twin (not recorded which). CDR3s include the opening cysteine and the closing phenylalanine or tryptophan.

v_gene	j_gene	CDR3aa
TRBV6-1	TRBJ2-1	CASTTNGQSYNEQFF
TRBV10-3	TRBJ2-2	CAISRGQGDTGELFF
TRBV12-3/TRBV12-4	TRBJ2-1	CASSFAGGLEQFF
TRBV3-1	TRBJ2-7	CASRTGNSYEQYF
TRBV7-2	TRBJ2-3	CASSLGPPDTQYF
TRBV7-2	TRBJ1-5	CASSLVKPNQPQHF
TRBV7-9	TRBJ2-3	CASSPPGQRNTDTQYF
TRBV18	TRBJ2-7	CASSLEPNPIIYEQYF
TRBV19	TRBJ1-1	CASRDGVNTEAFF
TRBV7-8	TRBJ1-1	CASSLTDGKAFF
TRBV20-1	TRBJ2-1	CSARAGSGNEQFF
TRBV5-6	TRBJ1-1	CASSRNRGEGEAFF
TRBV7-2	TRBJ1-1	CASSLQGPGQGKTEAFF
TRBV12-3/TRBV12-4	TRBJ1-3	CASSLESSGNTIYF
TRBV20-1	TRBJ1-4	CSARTGGRDEKLFF
TRBV20-1	TRBJ1-2	CSARRGGDYGYTF
TRBV18	TRBJ1-5	CASSPSQGNQPQHF
TRBV2	TRBJ2-7	CASIYGINYEQYF
TRBV5-1	TRBJ2-1	CASTGADEQFF
TRBV6-5	TRBJ1-5	CASSSSGTGMPYSNQPQHF
TRBV6-5	TRBJ1-6	CASSRQVNSPLHF
TRBV4-2	TRBJ2-2	CASSQEKTSGGRANTGELFF
TRBV5-1	TRBJ2-7	CASSSHSGQNYEQYF
TRBV28	TRBJ1-1	CASSSPLVWGRGTEAFF